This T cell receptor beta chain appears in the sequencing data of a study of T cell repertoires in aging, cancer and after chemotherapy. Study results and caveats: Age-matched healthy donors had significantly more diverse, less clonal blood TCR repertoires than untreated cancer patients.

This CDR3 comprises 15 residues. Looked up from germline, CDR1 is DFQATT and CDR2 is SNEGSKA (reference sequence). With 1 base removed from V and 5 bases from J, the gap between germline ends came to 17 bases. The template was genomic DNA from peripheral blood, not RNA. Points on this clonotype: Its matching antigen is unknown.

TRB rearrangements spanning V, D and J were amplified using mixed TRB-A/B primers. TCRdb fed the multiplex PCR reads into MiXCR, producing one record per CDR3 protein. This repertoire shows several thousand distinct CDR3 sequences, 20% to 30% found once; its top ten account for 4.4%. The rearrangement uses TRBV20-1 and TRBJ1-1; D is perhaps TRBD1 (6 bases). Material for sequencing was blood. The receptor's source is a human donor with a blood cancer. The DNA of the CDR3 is TGCAGTGCTAGAGGAGAAGGGGGTACTCGGACTGAAGCTTTCTTT. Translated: CSARGEGGTRTEAFF.